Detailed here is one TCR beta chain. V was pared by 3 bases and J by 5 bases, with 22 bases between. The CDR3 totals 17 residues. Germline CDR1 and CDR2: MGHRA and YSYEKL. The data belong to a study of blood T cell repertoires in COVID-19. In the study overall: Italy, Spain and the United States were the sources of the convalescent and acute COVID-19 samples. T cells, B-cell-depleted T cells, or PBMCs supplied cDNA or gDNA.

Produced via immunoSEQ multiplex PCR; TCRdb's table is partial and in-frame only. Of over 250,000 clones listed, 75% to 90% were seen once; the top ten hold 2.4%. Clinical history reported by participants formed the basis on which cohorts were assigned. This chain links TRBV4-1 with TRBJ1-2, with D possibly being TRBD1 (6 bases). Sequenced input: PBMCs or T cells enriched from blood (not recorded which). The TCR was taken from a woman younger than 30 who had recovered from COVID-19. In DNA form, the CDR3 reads TGCGCCAGCAGCCAGGACAGACAGCTACCTACCCGGTATGGCTACACCTTC. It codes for CASSQDRQLPTRYGYTF.